This T cell receptor beta chain originates from a study of regulatory T cells in long-lasting Graves disease. Arm-PCR of CDR3 regions and iRepertoire HTBI primers were used to build TCR beta libraries. TCRdb re-called the multiplex PCR reads with MiXCR, one entry per CDR3 protein. The sample lists 350,000 to 500,000 distinct CDR3 sequences, around a fifth occurring once. This clonotype was observed many times. Germline CDR1 is SGHVS and CDR2 is FQNEAQ. With 5 bases removed from V and 1 base from J, the gap between germline ends came to 11 bases. The CDR3 covers 14 residues. As to time point: persistent/refractory GD, antithyroid drugs over 5 years with positive TRAb. Preparation of the TCR library used RNA extracted from PBMCs.

This receptor was obtained from a female donor with Graves disease. The sample consisted of peripheral blood mononuclear cells (PBMCs), taken when the disease was refractory, from a patient treated with antithyroid drugs. The genes are TRBV7-8 and TRBJ1-1; D gene ambiguous. The DNA for the CDR3 is TGTGCCAGCAGCGCCCAGTCAGGGAACACTGAAGCTTTCTTT. It yields the protein CASSAQSGNTEAFF.